What follows is one TCR beta chain and its context. The antigen remains undetermined. The sample is drawn from a study of tumor and adjacent non-tumor tissue in lung cancer. Study-wide background: Aged about 31 to 80 years, patients included 9 to 11 men and roughly 5 women with stage I to III disease.

TCRbeta libraries were built with three rounds of nested PCR, modified from ARM-PCR. Each CDR3 protein is one row after TCRdb ran MiXCR on the multiplex PCR reads. The sample holds fewer than 120,000 distinct CDR3 sequences, over 70% seen once. Study findings and constraints: Shorter survival was associated with higher TCR diversity in tumors. TCR diversity was significantly greater in tumor than normal lung tissue.

No cell sorting was done before RNA was extracted from the tissue. Newly diagnosed lung cancer patients had thoracic surgery in China, August–November 2014, without prior chemotherapy. The sequencing sample was made of lung tumor tissue. This TCR was recovered from a man between 65 and 85 years old with non-small cell lung cancer.

The DNA for the CDR3 is TGTGCCAGCAGGTCGGCTGGGGGACAGAATAATTCACCCCTCCACTTT. It encodes CASRSAGGQNNSPLHF. The V and J genes are TRBV5-6 and TRBJ1-6, with 7 bases aligning to TRBD1. Germline V gene sequence: CDR1 SGHDT, CDR2 YYEEEE. V lost 5 bases, J lost 5 bases, and 10 bases stayed unmatched. The length of the CDR3 is 16 residues. The full variable domain, with the rest looked up from reference TRBV5-6 and TRBJ1-6, is DAGVTQSPTHLIKTRGQQVTLRCSPKSGHDTVSWYQQALGQGPQFIFQYYEEEERQRGNFPDRFSGHQFPNYSSELNVNALLLGDSALYLCASRSAGGQNNSPLHFGNGTRLTVT.